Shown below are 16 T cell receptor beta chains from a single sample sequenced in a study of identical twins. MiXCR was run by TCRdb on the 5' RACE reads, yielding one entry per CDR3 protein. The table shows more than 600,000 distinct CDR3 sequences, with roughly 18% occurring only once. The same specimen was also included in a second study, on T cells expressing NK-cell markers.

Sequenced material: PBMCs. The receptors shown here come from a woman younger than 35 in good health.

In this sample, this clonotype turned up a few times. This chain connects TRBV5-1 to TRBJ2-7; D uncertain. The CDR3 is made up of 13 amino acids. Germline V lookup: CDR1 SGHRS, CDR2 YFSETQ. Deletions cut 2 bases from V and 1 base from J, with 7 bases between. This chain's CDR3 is CASSFSLSYEQYF. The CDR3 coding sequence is TGCGCCAGCAGCTTTTCGCTTTCCTACGAGCAGTACTTC.

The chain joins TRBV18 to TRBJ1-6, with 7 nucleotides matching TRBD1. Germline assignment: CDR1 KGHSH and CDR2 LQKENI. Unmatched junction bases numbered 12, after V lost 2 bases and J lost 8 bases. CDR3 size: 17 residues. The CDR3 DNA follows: TGTGCCAGCTCACCAACCTCTGGGGCAGGGGGTGATTCACCCCTCCACTTT. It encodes CASSPTSGAGGDSPLHF.

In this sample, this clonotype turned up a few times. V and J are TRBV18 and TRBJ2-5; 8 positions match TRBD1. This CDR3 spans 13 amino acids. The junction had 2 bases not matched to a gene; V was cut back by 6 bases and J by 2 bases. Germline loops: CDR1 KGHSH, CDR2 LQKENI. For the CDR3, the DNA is TGTGCCAGCTCCGGGGACAGGCAAGAGACCCAGTACTTC. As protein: CASSGDRQETQYF.

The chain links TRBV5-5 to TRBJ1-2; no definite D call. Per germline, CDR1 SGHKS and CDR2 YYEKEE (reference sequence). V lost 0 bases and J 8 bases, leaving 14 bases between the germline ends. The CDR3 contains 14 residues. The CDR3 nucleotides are TGTGCCAGCAGCTTGGGTCCCATTGAAGGAGGCTACACCTTC. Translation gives CASSLGPIEGGYTF.

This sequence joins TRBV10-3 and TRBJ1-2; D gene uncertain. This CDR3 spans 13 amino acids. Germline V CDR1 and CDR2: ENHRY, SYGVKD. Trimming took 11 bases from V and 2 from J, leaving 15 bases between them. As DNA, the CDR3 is TGTGCCTCCAGGCCGACGGTAAACTATGGCTACACCTTC. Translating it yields CASRPTVNYGYTF.

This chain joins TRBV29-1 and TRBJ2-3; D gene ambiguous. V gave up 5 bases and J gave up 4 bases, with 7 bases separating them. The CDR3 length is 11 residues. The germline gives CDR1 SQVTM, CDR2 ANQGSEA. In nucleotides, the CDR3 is TGCAGCGTTCAACAAGCAGATACGCAGTATTTT. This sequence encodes CSVQQADTQYF.

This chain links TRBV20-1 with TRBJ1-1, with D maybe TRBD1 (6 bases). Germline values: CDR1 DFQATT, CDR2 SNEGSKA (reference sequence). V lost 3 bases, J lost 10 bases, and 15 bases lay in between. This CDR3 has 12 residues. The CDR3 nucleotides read TGCAGTGCTAGTTCGGGGGGCGCGTTAGCTTTCTTT. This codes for CSASSGGALAFF.

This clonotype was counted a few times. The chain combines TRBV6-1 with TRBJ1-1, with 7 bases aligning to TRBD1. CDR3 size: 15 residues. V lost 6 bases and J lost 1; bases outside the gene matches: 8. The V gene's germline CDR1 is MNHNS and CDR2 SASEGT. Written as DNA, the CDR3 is TGTGCCAGCAGGTTCACAGGGGCCGGGAACACTGAAGCTTTCTTT. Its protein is CASRFTGAGNTEAFF.

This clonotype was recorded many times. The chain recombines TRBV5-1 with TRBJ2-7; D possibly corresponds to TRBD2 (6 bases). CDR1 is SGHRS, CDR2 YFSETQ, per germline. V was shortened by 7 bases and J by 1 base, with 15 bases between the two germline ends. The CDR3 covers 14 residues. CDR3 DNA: TGCGCCAGCTCGCTCGGGGACTTATCCTACGAGCAGTACTTC. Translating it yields CASSLGDLSYEQYF.

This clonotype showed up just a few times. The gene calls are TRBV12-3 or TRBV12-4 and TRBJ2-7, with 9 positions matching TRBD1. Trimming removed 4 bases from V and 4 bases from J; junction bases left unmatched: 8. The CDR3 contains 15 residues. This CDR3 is CASSSLRTGVYEQYF. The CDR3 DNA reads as TGTGCCAGCAGTTCCCTACGGACAGGGGTATACGAGCAGTACTTC.

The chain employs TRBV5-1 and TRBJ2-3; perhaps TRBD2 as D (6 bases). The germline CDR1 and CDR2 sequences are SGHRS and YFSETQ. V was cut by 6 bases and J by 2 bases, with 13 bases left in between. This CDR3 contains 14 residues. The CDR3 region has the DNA TGCGCCAGCAATCGGGGGAGCCCCACAGATACGCAGTATTTT. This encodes CASNRGSPTDTQYF.

The CDR3 reads CSARSLTGSGPSYNEQFF. The CDR3 region has the DNA TGCAGTGCAAGGAGCCTCACGGGGAGCGGGCCCTCCTACAATGAGCAGTTCTTC. V usage is TRBV20-1 and J usage is TRBJ2-1; maybe TRBD2 (6 bases). Trimming cost V 6 bases and J 0 bases, with 24 bases left between them. Germline values: CDR1 DFQATT, CDR2 SNEGSKA (reference sequence). CDR3 length: 18 amino acids.

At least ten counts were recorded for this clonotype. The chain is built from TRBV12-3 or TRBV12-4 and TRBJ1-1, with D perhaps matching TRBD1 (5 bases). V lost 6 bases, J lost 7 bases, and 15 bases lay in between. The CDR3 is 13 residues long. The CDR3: CASRGDGPYEAFF. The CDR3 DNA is TGTGCCAGCAGAGGGGACGGCCCATATGAAGCTTTCTTT.

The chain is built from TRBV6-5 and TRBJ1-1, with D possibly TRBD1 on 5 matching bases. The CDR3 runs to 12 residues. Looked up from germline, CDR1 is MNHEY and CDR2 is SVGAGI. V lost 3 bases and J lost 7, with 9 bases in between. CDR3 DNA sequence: TGTGCCAGCAGTTATTCGGGGGATGAAGCTTTCTTT. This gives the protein CASSYSGDEAFF.

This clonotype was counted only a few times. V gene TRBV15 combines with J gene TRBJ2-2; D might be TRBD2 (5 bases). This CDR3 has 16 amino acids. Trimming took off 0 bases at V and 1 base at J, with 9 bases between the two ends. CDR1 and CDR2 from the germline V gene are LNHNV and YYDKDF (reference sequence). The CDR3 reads CATSRERAVNTGELFF. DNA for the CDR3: TGTGCCACCAGCAGAGAGCGGGCTGTGAACACCGGGGAGCTGTTTTTT.

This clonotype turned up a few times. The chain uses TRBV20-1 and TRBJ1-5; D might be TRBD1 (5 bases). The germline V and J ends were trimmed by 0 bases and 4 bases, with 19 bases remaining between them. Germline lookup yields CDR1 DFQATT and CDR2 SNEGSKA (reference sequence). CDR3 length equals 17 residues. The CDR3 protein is CSARDRARGKSNQPQHF. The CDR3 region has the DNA TGCAGTGCTAGAGATCGGGCTCGGGGGAAATCGAATCAGCCCCAGCATTTT.